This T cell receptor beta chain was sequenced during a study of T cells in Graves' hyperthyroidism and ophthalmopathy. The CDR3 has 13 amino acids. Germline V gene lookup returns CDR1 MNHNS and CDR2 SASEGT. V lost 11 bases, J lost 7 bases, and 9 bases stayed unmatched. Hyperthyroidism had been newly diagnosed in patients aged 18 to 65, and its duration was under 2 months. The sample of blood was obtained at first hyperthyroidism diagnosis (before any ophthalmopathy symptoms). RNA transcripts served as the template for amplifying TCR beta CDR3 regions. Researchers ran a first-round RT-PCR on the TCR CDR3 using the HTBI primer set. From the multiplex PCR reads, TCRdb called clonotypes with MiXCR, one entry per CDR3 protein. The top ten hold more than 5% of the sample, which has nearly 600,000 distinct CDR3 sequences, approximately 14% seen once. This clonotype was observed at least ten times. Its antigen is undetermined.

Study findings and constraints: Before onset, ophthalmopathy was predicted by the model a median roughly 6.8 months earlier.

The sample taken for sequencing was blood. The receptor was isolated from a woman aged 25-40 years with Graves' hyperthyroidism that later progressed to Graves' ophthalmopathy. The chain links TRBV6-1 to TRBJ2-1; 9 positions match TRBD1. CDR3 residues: CACHRDRVNEQFF. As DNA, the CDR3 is TGTGCCTGTCACCGGGACAGGGTAAATGAGCAGTTCTTC.